These T cell receptor beta chains were read from a single sample in a study of OX40 agonist ivuxolimab in advanced cancers. TCRdb's copy holds only in-frame clones and misses some; the assay was immunoSEQ multiplex PCR. Among over 45,000 clones listed, about 83% were seen once. The specimen was CD4+ or CD8+ T cells sorted from blood, collected in a trial of the OX40 agonist ivuxolimab. These receptors all stem from an adult with an advanced solid tumor such as melanoma, head and neck, liver or kidney cancer. Each CDR3 is given with its conserved first and last residue. The D gene is left open where the match is weak. The size entry is marked missing in some rows and otherwise reads once, few, many or a size class.

CDR3 DNA: TGTGCCAGTAGTACACAGACGAATCAGCCCCAGCATTTT
CDR3 protein: CASSTQTNQPQHF
J gene: TRBJ1-5
D gene: NA
clone size: NA
V gene: TRBV19

CDR3 DNA: TGTGCCTGGAGTGTCTGGACTAGCGGGGGCCCCCTGGGGAATGAGCAGTTCTTC
CDR3 protein: CAWSVWTSGGPLGNEQFF
J gene: TRBJ2-1
D gene: TRBD2
clone size: NA
V gene: TRBV30

CDR3 DNA: TGCGCCAGCAGCCGAGGGACTAGCGGGGGCTGGAATGAGCAGTTCTTC
CDR3 protein: CASSRGTSGGWNEQFF
J gene: TRBJ2-1
D gene: TRBD2
clone size: NA
V gene: TRBV4-3

CDR3 DNA: TGTGCCTGGTTGTGGGATAAAAGTTATGGCTACACCTTC
CDR3 protein: CAWLWDKSYGYTF
J gene: TRBJ1-2
D gene: NA
clone size: NA
V gene: TRBV30

CDR3 DNA: TGTGCCAGCAGTTGGGACGGGGGGAAAGGTACTGAACGGTTCTTT
CDR3 protein: CASSWDGGKGTERFF
J gene: TRBJ1-1
D gene: NA
clone size: NA
V gene: TRBV28

CDR3 DNA: TGTGCCAGCAGCTTAGACAGAGCACTCACAGATACGCAGTATTTT
CDR3 protein: CASSLDRALTDTQYF
J gene: TRBJ2-3
D gene: NA
clone size: NA
V gene: TRBV11-2

CDR3 DNA: TGTGCCAGCAGTGGACAGGAGGGTACCCATGAGCAGTTCTTC
CDR3 protein: CASSGQEGTHEQFF
J gene: TRBJ2-1
D gene: NA
clone size: NA
V gene: TRBV6-4

CDR3 DNA: TGTGCCAGCAGCTTACTTCTACGCCCGCCCTTCTTT
CDR3 protein: CASSLLLRPPFF
J gene: TRBJ1-1
D gene: NA
clone size: NA
V gene: TRBV7-3

CDR3 DNA: TGCGCCAGCAGCCCCCAGGGACTAGCGGGGGGTGATACGCAGTATTTT
CDR3 protein: CASSPQGLAGGDTQYF
J gene: TRBJ2-3
D gene: TRBD2
clone size: NA
V gene: TRBV4-1

CDR3 DNA: TGTGCCACCAGCCGGGGACTAGCGGGACTAAATGAGCAGTTCTTC
CDR3 protein: CATSRGLAGLNEQFF
J gene: TRBJ2-1
D gene: TRBD2
clone size: few
V gene: TRBV15

CDR3 DNA: TGTGCCAGCAGCGCGACTAGGCACCTCAATGAGCAGTTCTTC
CDR3 protein: CASSATRHLNEQFF
J gene: TRBJ2-1
D gene: NA
clone size: once
V gene: TRBV9